This record looks at one T cell receptor (beta chain) sequence and its context. Its target is unknown. This PCR relied on a set of 60 Vbeta primers and 13 Jbeta primers. Libraries were prepared by immunoSEQ multiplex PCR; TCRdb keeps only in-frame clonotypes and omits some of them. This table holds tens of thousands of clones, around 80% found once. The data stem from a study of cytomegalovirus exposure and HLA in healthy donors. This CDR3 is 13 amino acids long. Overall study findings and caveats: According to a later analysis, donors in an Asian-associated ancestry cluster reportedly had fewer N-insertions than the roughly 660-donor mean. The analysis excluded some indistinguishable V segments, including TRBV6-2 and TRBV6-3.

The chain is built from TRBV21-1 and TRBJ2-3; the D call TRBD2 from the table was never checked on the DNA. TRBV21-1 is a known pseudogene. The source material was PBMCs. This receptor was taken from a male donor in good health and CMV-seropositive. The CDR3 is CASTNEYTDTQYF. The CDR3 coding sequence is TGTGCCAGCACCAACGAGTACACAGATACGCAGTATTTT.